The present TCR beta chain was sequenced within a study of Ad26.COV2.S vaccination and SARS-CoV-2 variants. Across the whole study: Ad26.COV2.S, an intramuscular injection, was given once or twice 56 days apart. Points from the study as a whole: Reported findings describe substantial breadth in spike-specific CD8+ and CD4+ T cell responses following vaccination.

Treatment defined: 15 to 20 received Ad26.COV2.S at low or high dose, single or two shots; about 5 received placebo; per-sample allocation not given. Collection of samples fell on day 63 after the first vaccine or placebo injection. This person who donated was an adult of 18-55 years in Boston. CDR3 size: 16 residues. Losses at the gene ends were 0 bases for V and 2 bases for J; bases not matched to a gene: 4. The germline CDR1 and CDR2 sequences are SGHTA and FQGNSA. Using immunoSEQ multiplex PCR, the repertoire was profiled, and TCRdb retains in-frame clones only, with some absent. The data contain around 320,000 clones, roughly 84% of them seen just once; the ten biggest clones take up 3.4%. Worth noting for this clone: Its target is not known.

V usage is TRBV7-2 and J usage is TRBJ1-3, with TRBD1 identical over 7 bases. The material was peripheral blood, obtained in a trial of Ad26.COV2.S vaccine versus placebo. This TCR derives from a person aged 18-65 years who received the Ad26.COV2.S COVID-19 vaccine or a placebo. The CDR3 DNA sequence: TGTGCCAGCAGCTTAGCCCCCACAGGGGCTGGAAACACCATATATTTT. Translating gives CASSLAPTGAGNTIYF.